The 2 T cell receptor beta chains below all came from one sample that was sequenced in a study of cytomegalovirus exposure and HLA in healthy donors. Measured with immunoSEQ multiplex PCR; TCRdb has only the in-frame clones, and not every one. There are 200,000 or so clones in the sample; around 83% occur only once, and over 10% lies in the top ten. Sequencing was performed on PBMCs. These receptors were taken from a woman aged 25 to 39 in good health and CMV-seropositive.

In this sample, this clone turned up once. The gene calls are TRBV7-2 and TRBJ2-1, with TRBD2 matching over 11 bases. This CDR3 spans 15 amino acids. V was pared by 5 bases and J by 5 bases, with 5 bases of the junction left unmatched. Per the germline V gene, CDR1 is SGHTA and CDR2 is FQGNSA. The CDR3 DNA sequence: TGTGCCAGCAGCATTAGCGGGAGGGCTAACAATGAGCAGTTCTTC. This gives the protein CASSISGRANNEQFF. Full variable domain (remainder filled in from reference TRBV7-2 and TRBJ2-1): GAGVSQSPSNKVTEKGKDVELRCDPISGHTALYWYRQSLGQGLEFLIYFQGNSAPDKSGLPSDRFSAERTGGSVSTLTIQRTQQEDSAVYLCASSISGRANNEQFFGPGTRLTVL.

The chain has TRBV4-2 and TRBJ1-1, with D perhaps matching TRBD1 (6 bases). Germline V gives CDR1 LGHNA, CDR2 YNFKEQ. This CDR3 comprises 13 residues. The V and J ends lost 1 base and 11 bases respectively, with 14 bases between them. The CDR3 spells CASSQAGGAGAFF. CDR3 DNA sequence: TGTGCCAGCAGCCAAGCCGGGGGGGCTGGGGCTTTCTTT.